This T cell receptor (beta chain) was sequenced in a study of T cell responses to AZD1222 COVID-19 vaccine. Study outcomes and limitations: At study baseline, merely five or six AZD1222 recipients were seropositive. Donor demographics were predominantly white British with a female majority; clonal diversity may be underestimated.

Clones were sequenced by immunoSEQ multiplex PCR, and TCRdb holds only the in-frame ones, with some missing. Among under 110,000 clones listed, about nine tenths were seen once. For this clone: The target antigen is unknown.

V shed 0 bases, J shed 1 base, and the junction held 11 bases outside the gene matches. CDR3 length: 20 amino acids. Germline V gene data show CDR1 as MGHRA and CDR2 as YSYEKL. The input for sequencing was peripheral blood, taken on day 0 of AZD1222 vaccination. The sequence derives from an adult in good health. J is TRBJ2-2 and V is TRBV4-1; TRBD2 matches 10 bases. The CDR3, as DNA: TGCGCCAGCAGCCAAGAATGGGGACTAGCGTCAGTAAGGAACACCGGGGAGCTGTTTTTT. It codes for CASSQEWGLASVRNTGELFF.